Below, 17 T cell receptor beta chains from the same sample are listed, as sequenced in a study of shared clonotypes between healthy human individuals. Repertoires were generated with immunoSEQ multiplex PCR, while TCRdb's copy carries only in-frame clones and drops some. The table has around 450,000 clones, 79% seen once. Sequenced material: PBMCs. These receptors all stem from a woman aged 40 to 50 in good health. Some clones in this sample may be carry-over from other donors' samples.

V gene TRBV6-6 combines with J gene TRBJ2-7; TRBD2 might be the D (5 bases). Per germline, CDR1 MNHNY and CDR2 SVGAGI (reference sequence). The CDR3 spans 14 residues. V shed 4 bases and J shed 6 bases, with 16 bases lying between them. The CDR3 sequence: CASSFLEGGLEQYF. CDR3 coding DNA: TGTGCCAGCAGTTTTCTCGAGGGCGGACTCGAGCAGTACTTC.

The genes are TRBV28 and TRBJ1-2; 7 bases map to TRBD1. Per the germline V gene, CDR1 is MDHEN and CDR2 is SYDVKM. Germline trimming cut 5 bases from V and 3 bases from J; bases unmatched to any gene: 6. The CDR3 is 14 residues long. DNA for the CDR3: TGTGCCAGCAGTAAGACAGGGAGCGACTATGGCTACACCTTC. Protein sequence: CASSKTGSDYGYTF.

The gene calls are TRBV10-3 and TRBJ2-2; D may be TRBD1 or TRBD2 (5 bases each). The CDR3 covers 16 residues. Germline CDR1 is ENHRY and CDR2 is SYGVKD. Trimming pared 3 bases from V and 5 bases from J, leaving 16 bases between. CDR3 in amino acids: CAISERLGAGTGELFF. The CDR3 nucleotides read TGTGCCATCAGTGAACGGCTAGGGGCGGGTACCGGGGAGCTGTTTTTT.

CDR3: CAGDSNSEAFF. CDR3 coding DNA: TGTGCTGGGGACAGTAACTCTGAAGCTTTCTTT. This chain joins TRBV6-1 and TRBJ1-1, with 7 bases identical to TRBD1. Germline V gives CDR1 MNHNS, CDR2 SASEGT. This CDR3 is built from 11 residues.

This chain joins TRBV2 and TRBJ2-5; 8 bases match TRBD1. The trim removed 7 bases at V and 5 bases at J, leaving 6 bases unmatched. There are 13 residues in the CDR3. Germline V gives CDR1 SNHLY, CDR2 FYNNEI. The CDR3 sequence: CASTRGLGETQYF. CDR3 nucleotides: TGTGCCAGCACCAGGGGGCTGGGGGAGACCCAGTACTTC.

The count of this clone is one. The V gene is TRBV5-1, the J gene TRBJ2-1; maybe TRBD2 (5 bases). Trimming left V 0 bases short and J 0 bases short, with 13 bases between. Germline CDR1 and CDR2: SGHRS and YFSETQ. CDR3 length: 17 residues. This CDR3 is CASSLVGFGDSYNEQFF. CDR3 DNA: TGCGCCAGCAGCTTGGTAGGTTTCGGGGACTCCTACAATGAGCAGTTCTTC.

Points on this clone: The same CDR3 is also encoded by other DNA sequences in this sample. The V gene is TRBV7-3, the J gene TRBJ1-1; perhaps TRBD1 as D (6 bases). Trimming removed 6 bases at V and 2 bases at J, with 10 bases between. Germline CDR1 reads SGHTA; CDR2 reads FQGTGA. This CDR3 is built from 13 residues. CDR3 sequence (DNA): TGTGCCAGCAGTTCGACAGGTAACACTGAAGCTTTCTTT. It yields the protein CASSSTGNTEAFF.

This clone has a handful of counts. The chain combines TRBV7-2 with TRBJ1-5, with 8 bases lining up with TRBD1. The V and J ends lost 2 bases and 6 bases, in that order; junction bases with no gene match: 6. This CDR3 is built from 15 residues. In germline, CDR1 is SGHTA, CDR2 FQGNSA. CDR3 nucleotides: TGTGCCAGCAGCTTACAGGGGGCCTCAAGTCAGCCCCAGCATTTT. It yields the protein CASSLQGASSQPQHF.

The chain uses TRBV10-3 and TRBJ2-2, with TRBD1 as a possible D gene (6 bases). The CDR3 totals 11 residues. Germline assignment: CDR1 ENHRY and CDR2 SYGVKD. This CDR3 reads CATQGTGELFF. The DNA for the CDR3 is TGTGCGACACAGGGCACCGGGGAGCTGTTTTTT.

The rearrangement links TRBV7-3 to TRBJ1-1; no clear D. The ends were cut back, 5 bases at V and 1 base at J, with 14 bases in the middle. Looked up from germline, CDR1 is SGHTA and CDR2 is FQGTGA. This CDR3 is built from 15 residues. The CDR3, as DNA: TGTGCCAGCAGCCCCTGGGGTGATAGGAACACTGAAGCTTTCTTT. Protein sequence: CASSPWGDRNTEAFF.

This chain joins TRBV6-4 and TRBJ1-5; perhaps TRBD1 as D (5 bases). CDR1 is MRHNA and CDR2 is SNTAGT in the germline V gene. The V gene lost 0 bases and the J gene lost 1 base, with 19 bases spanning the gap. This CDR3 is built from 19 residues. The CDR3 nucleotides are TGTGCCAGCAGTGACTCGGAGGGTCTCTGGTCAGGGAGCAATCAGCCCCAGCATTTT. It specifies CASSDSEGLWSGSNQPQHF.

As to this clone: A much larger clone is a single base away; this may be a read error. As the CDR3 is not closed by the conserved phenylalanine or tryptophan, this likely results from a read error. The chain links TRBV30 to TRBJ1-2, with D unresolved. Trimming left V 0 bases short and J 8 bases short, with 7 bases between. The germline gives CDR1 GTSNPN, CDR2 SVGIG (reference sequence). The CDR3 is 11 residues long. DNA for the CDR3: TGTGCCTGGAGTGTCTATAGCGGCTACACCCTC. Residues: CAWSVYSGYTL.

This rearrangement joins TRBV15 to TRBJ1-5; D gene ambiguous. The CDR3 loop spans 15 amino acids. Trimming took 1 base from V and 3 from J, leaving 10 bases between them. Germline-derived CDR1 and CDR2 are LNHNV and YYDKDF (reference sequence). Written as DNA, the CDR3 is TGTGCCACCAGCAGAGTTGGGAGGAACAATCAGCCCCAGCATTTT. Its protein product is CATSRVGRNNQPQHF.

This clone was seen only a few times. The J gene is TRBJ2-2, the V gene TRBV19; 9 nucleotides agree with TRBD1. Germline values: CDR1 LNHDA, CDR2 SQIVND (reference sequence). The CDR3 covers 15 residues. Trimming removed 4 bases from V and 6 bases from J; junction bases left unmatched: 6. The CDR3 DNA is TGTGCCAGTAGTAAGACAGGGGGGGCGCCCGGGGAGCTGTTTTTT. Its translation is CASSKTGGAPGELFF.

The gene calls are TRBV5-6 and TRBJ1-4; 7 positions match TRBD1. Germline V lookup: CDR1 SGHDT, CDR2 YYEEEE. The CDR3 has 15 residues. With 3 bases clipped from V and 4 bases from J, the junction kept 6 bases outside the gene matches. The CDR3 reads CASSSGQVNNEKLFF. The CDR3 coding sequence is TGTGCCAGCAGCTCCGGACAGGTTAATAATGAAAAACTGTTTTTT. Combining the CDR3 with reference TRBV5-6 and TRBJ1-4 gives the whole variable domain DAGVTQSPTHLIKTRGQQVTLRCSPKSGHDTVSWYQQALGQGPQFIFQYYEEEERQRGNFPDRFSGHQFPNYSSELNVNALLLGDSALYLCASSSGQVNNEKLFFGSGTQLSVL.

The rearrangement joins TRBV10-3 to TRBJ1-1; 10 bases agree with TRBD1. This CDR3 region has 14 residues. Germline CDR1 reads ENHRY; CDR2 reads SYGVKD. Trimming took 6 bases from V and 0 from J; bases not matched to a gene: 1. The CDR3 reads CAISGTGVNTEAFF. The CDR3, as DNA: TGTGCCATCAGCGGGACAGGGGTGAACACTGAAGCTTTCTTT.

The V and J genes are TRBV10-2 and TRBJ2-1; D may be TRBD2 (6 bases). CDR3 length equals 16 residues. V lost 1 base and J lost 6, with 16 bases in between. Germline CDR1 WSHSY, CDR2 SAAADI. CDR3 sequence reads: CASSEFGSPRGNEQFF. In DNA, the CDR3 is TGCGCCAGCAGTGAGTTCGGGAGCCCCCGGGGCAATGAGCAGTTCTTC.